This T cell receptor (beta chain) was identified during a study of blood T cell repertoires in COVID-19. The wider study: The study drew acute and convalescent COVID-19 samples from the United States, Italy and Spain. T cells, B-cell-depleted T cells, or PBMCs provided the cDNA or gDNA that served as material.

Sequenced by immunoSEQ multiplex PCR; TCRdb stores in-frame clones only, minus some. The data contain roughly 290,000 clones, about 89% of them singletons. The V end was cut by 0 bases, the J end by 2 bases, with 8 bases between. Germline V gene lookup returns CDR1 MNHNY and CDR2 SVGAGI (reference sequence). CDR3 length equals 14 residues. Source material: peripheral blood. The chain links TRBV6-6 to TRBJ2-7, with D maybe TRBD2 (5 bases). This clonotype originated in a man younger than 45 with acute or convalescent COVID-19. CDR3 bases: TGTGCCAGCAGTTACTCGGGAGAAGCCTACGAGCAGTACTTC. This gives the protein CASSYSGEAYEQYF.